This TCR beta chain originates from a study of T cell changes during pregnancy in multiple sclerosis. Germline CDR1 and CDR2: SGDLS and YYNGEE. With 3 bases removed from V and 5 bases from J, the gap between germline ends came to 12 bases. The length of the CDR3 is 14 residues. Only in-frame clones appear in the TCRdb table, and some are missing; sequencing was by immunoSEQ multiplex PCR. The sample holds around 56,000 clones, around 91% seen once. This clone was seen a handful of times. The source material was peripheral blood, sampled after pregnancy. The clonotype originates from a female donor with multiple sclerosis, enrolled in a pregnancy study. This chain uses TRBV9 with TRBJ1-5; no reliable D call. Here the CDR3 DNA reads TGTGCCAGCAGCGCGGGATTTGGGGATCAGCCCCAGCATTTT. Protein: CASSAGFGDQPQHF.